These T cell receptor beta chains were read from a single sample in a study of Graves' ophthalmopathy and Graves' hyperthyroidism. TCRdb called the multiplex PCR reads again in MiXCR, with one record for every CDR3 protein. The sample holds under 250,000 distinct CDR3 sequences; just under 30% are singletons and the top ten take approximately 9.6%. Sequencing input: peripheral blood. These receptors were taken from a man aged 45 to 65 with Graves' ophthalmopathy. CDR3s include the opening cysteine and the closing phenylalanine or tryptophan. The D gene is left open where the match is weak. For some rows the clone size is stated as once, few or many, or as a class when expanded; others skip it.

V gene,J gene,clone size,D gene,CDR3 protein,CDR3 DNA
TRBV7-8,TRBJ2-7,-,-,CASSPPTRKQYF,TGTGCCAGCAGCCCTCCGACTAGGAAGCAGTACTTC
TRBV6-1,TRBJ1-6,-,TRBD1,CASSTGTGYNSPLHF,TGTGCCAGCAGTACCGGGACAGGATATAATTCACCCCTCCACTTT
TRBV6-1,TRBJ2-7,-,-,CASRAGTDAYEQYF,TGTGCCAGCAGGGCCGGGACCGACGCCTACGAGCAGTACTTC
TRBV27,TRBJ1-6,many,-,CASSLSPLPDGNNSPLHF,TGTGCCAGCAGTTTATCTCCCCTCCCGGACGGGAATAATTCACCCCTCCACTTT
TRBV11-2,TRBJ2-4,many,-,CASSLSFDRRYIQYF,TGTGCCAGCAGCTTATCTTTCGACCGGAGATACATTCAGTACTTC
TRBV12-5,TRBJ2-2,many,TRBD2,CASGPPSGSGELFF,TGTGCTAGTGGCCCGCCTAGCGGGAGCGGGGAGCTGTTTTTT
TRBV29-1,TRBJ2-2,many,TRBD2,CSVSDSGLANTGELFF,TGCAGCGTTTCCGACTCGGGACTAGCAAACACCGGGGAGCTGTTTTTT
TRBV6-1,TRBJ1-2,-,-,CASGRANYGYTF,TGTGCCAGCGGGAGAGCCAACTATGGCTACACCTTC
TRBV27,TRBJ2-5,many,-,CASSLSSYKETQYF,TGTGCCAGCAGTTTATCGAGCTATAAAGAGACCCAGTACTTC
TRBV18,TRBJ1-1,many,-,CASSPGDIAFF,TGTGCCAGCTCACCAGGGGACATCGCTTTCTTT
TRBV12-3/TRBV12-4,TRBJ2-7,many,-,CASSLGFSYEQYF,TGTGCCAGCAGTTTAGGGTTCTCCTACGAGCAGTACTTC
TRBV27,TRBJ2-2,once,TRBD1,CASRPQGANTGELFF,TGTGCCAGCAGGCCGCAGGGGGCGAACACCGGGGAGCTGTTTTTT
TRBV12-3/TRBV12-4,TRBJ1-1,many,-,CASSKDRLSTEAFF,TGTGCCAGCAGTAAGGACAGACTGAGCACTGAAGCTTTCTTT
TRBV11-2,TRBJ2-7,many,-,CASSLEWDNSYEQYF,TGTGCCAGCAGCTTAGAGTGGGACAACTCCTACGAGCAGTACTTC
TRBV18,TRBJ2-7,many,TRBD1,CASSKGGSEQYF,TGTGCCAGCTCAAAAGGGGGCTCCGAGCAGTACTTC
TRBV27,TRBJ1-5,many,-,CASSLSGSNQPQHF,TGTGCCAGCAGTTTATCAGGGAGCAATCAGCCCCAGCATTTT
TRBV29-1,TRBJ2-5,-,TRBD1,CSTKTGGLETQYF,TGCAGCACGAAGACAGGGGGCTTAGAGACCCAGTACTTC
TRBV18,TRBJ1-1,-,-,CASSPSALGTEAFF,TGTGCCAGCTCACCCTCAGCCCTGGGCACTGAAGCTTTCTTT
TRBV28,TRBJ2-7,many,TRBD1,CASSSPRTGSYEQYF,TGTGCCAGCAGTTCTCCCCGGACAGGGTCCTACGAGCAGTACTTC
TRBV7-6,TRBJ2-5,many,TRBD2,CASSWLGTSGGGQETQYF,TGTGCCAGCAGCTGGCTCGGGACTAGCGGGGGGGGACAAGAGACCCAGTACTTC
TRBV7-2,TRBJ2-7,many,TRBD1,CASSRSPRDRVDSSYF,TGTGCCAGCAGCAGAAGCCCCCGGGACAGGGTGGATTCATCGTACTTC
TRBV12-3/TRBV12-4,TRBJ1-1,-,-,CASSPGGGLNTEAFF,TGTGCCAGCAGTCCCGGCGGGGGTTTGAACACTGAAGCTTTCTTT